Listed below are T cell receptor beta chains from one sample, sequenced in a study of blood T cell repertoires in COVID-19. Some clones are missing from TCRdb's copy, which holds only in-frame ones; the method was immunoSEQ multiplex PCR. The table lists 100,000 to 150,000 clones, roughly 92% of them singletons, with just over 2% in the top ten. Material: peripheral blood. These receptors were obtained from a man in his fifties with COVID-19, enrolled during active disease. The CDR3 runs from the conserved cysteine through the conserved F or W. Fields, in order: CDR3 protein, CDR3 DNA, D gene, clone size, J gene, V gene. A D gene is named only where the DNA matches it firmly. Clone size is given for some rows only: seen once, a few or many times, or a class if the clone is expanded.

CASSPGFTGELFF	TGCGCCAGCAGCCCAGGGTTCACCGGGGAGCTGTTTTTT	.	.	TRBJ2-2	TRBV5-1
CASSQVGQATTDTQYF	TGCGCCAGCAGCCAAGTGGGACAGGCGACCACAGATACGCAGTATTTT	TRBD1	.	TRBJ2-3	TRBV4-1
CASKLRETQYF	TGTGCCAGCAAGTTGAGAGAGACCCAGTACTTC	.	.	TRBJ2-5	TRBV6-5
CASSQGTSGGGTDTQYF	TGCGCCAGCAGCCAGGGGACTAGCGGGGGGGGCACAGATACGCAGTATTTT	TRBD2	.	TRBJ2-3	TRBV4-3
CASSLLSGRFTGELFF	TGTGCCAGCAGCTTGCTTAGCGGGAGATTCACCGGGGAGCTGTTTTTT	TRBD2	.	TRBJ2-2	TRBV5-4
CAWSPGQDYGYTF	TGTGCCTGGAGTCCGGGACAAGACTATGGCTACACCTTC	.	.	TRBJ1-2	TRBV30
CASSPQESNQPQHF	TGTGCCAGCAGCCCTCAGGAAAGCAATCAGCCCCAGCATTTT	.	.	TRBJ1-5	TRBV7-2
CASSEITVMNTEAFF	TGTGCCAGCAGTGAAATCACGGTGATGAACACTGAAGCTTTCTTT	.	once	TRBJ1-1	TRBV6-1
CASSLQGSSTEAFF	TGTGCCAGCAGCTTACAGGGGTCTAGCACTGAAGCTTTCTTT	.	.	TRBJ1-1	TRBV7-3
CSVVQNEKLFF	TGCAGCGTTGTACAGAATGAAAAACTGTTTTTT	.	.	TRBJ1-4	TRBV29-1
CASSLRDGGNEQFF	TGCGCCAGCAGCTTGAGGGACGGGGGAAATGAGCAGTTCTTC	.	.	TRBJ2-1	TRBV5-1
CASSLAPINEQFF	TGTGCCAGCAGCTTAGCCCCCATCAATGAGCAGTTCTTC	.	.	TRBJ2-1	TRBV7-2
CASSPRGAGGYTF	TGTGCCAGCAGCCCCCGGGGGGCGGGTGGCTACACCTTC	.	.	TRBJ1-2	TRBV3-1/TRBV3-2
CASRAPGQGAYEQYF	TGTGCCAGCAGGGCACCGGGACAGGGGGCTTACGAGCAGTACTTC	TRBD1	.	TRBJ2-7	TRBV2
CASSEQGSGYGYTF	TGTGCCAGCAGTGAGCAGGGGTCTGGATATGGCTACACCTTC	.	.	TRBJ1-2	TRBV27
CASSQFPGVAGGPDGELFF	TGTGCCAGCAGCCAATTCCCTGGAGTAGCGGGAGGGCCGGACGGGGAGCTGTTTTTT	TRBD2	.	TRBJ2-2	TRBV4-2